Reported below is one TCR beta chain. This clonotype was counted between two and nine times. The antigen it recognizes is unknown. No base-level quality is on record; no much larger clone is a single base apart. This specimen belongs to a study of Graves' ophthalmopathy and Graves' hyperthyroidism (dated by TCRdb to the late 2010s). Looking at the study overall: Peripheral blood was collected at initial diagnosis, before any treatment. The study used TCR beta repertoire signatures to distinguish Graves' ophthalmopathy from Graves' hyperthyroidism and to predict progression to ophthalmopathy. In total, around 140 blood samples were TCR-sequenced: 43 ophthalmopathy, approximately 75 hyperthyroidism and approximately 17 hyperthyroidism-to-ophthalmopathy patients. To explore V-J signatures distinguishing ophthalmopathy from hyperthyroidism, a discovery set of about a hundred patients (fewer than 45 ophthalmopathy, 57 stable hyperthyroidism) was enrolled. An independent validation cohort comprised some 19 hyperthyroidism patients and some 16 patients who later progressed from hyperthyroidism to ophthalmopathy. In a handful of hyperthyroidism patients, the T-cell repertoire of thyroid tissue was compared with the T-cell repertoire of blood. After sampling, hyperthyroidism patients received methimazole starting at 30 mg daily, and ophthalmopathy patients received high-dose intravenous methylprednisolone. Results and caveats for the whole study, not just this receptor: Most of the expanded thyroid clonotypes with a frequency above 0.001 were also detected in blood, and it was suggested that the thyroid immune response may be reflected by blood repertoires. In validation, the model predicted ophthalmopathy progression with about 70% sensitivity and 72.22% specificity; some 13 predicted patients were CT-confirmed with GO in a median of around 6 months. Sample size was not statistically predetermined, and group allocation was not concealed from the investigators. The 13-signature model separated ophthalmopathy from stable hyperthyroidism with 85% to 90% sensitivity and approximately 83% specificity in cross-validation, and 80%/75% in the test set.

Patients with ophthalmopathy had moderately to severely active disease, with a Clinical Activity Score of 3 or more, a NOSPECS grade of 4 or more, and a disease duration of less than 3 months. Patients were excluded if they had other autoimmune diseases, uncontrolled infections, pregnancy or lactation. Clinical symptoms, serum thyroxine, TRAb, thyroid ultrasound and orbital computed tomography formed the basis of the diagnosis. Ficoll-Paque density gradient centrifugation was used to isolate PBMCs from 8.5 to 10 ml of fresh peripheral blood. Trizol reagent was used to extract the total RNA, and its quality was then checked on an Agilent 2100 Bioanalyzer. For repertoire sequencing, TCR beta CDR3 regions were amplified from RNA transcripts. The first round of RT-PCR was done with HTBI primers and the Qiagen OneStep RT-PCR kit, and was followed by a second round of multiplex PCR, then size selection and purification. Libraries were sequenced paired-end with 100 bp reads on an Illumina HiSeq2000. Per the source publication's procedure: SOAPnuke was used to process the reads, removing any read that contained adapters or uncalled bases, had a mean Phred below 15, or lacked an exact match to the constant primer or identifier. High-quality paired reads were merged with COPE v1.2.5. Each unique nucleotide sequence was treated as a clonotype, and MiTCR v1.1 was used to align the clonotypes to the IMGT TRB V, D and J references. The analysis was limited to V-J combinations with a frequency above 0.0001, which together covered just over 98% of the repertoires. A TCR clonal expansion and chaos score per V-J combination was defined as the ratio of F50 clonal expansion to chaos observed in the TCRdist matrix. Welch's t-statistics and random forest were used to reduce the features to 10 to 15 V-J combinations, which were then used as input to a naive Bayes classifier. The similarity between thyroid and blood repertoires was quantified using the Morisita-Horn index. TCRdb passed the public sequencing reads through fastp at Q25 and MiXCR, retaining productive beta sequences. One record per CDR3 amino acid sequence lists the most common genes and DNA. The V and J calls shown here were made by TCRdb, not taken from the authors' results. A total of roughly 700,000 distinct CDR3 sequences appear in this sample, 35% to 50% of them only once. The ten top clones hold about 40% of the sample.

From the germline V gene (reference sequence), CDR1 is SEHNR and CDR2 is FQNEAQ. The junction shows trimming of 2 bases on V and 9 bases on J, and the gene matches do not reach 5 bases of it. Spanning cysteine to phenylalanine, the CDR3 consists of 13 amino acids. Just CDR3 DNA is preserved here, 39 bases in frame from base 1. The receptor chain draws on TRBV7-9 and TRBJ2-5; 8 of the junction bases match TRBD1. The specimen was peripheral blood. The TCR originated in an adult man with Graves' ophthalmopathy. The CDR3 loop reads CASSLSSQGAQYF. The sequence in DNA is TGTGCCAGCAGCTTAAGTTCACAGGGGGCCCAGTACTTC. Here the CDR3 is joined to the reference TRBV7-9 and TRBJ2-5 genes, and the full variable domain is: DTGVSQNPRHKITKRGQNVTFRCDPISEHNRLYWYRQTLGQGPEFLTYFQNEAQLEKSRLLSDRFSAERPKGSFSTLEIQRTEQGDSAMYLCASSLSSQGAQYFGPGTRLLVL.